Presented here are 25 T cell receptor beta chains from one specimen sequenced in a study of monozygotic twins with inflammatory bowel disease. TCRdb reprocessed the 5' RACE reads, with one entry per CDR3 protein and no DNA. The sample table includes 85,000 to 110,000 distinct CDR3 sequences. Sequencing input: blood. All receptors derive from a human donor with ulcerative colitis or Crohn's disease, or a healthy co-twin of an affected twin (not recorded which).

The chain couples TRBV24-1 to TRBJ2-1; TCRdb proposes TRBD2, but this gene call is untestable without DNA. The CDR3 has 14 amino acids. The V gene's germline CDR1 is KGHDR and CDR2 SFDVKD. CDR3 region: CATRAAGIYNEQFF.

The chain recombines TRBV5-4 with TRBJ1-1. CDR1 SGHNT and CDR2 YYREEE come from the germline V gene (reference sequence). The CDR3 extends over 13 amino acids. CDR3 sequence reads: CATRLRGIDGAFF. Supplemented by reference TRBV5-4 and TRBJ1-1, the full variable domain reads ETGVTQSPTHLIKTRGQQVTLRCSSQSGHNTVSWYQQALGQGPQFIFQYYREEENGRGNFPPRFSGLQFPNYSSELNVNALELDDSALYLCATRLRGIDGAFFGQGTRLTVV.

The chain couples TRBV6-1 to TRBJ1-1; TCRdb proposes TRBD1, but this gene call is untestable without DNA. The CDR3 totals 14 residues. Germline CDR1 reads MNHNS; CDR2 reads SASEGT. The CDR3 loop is CASRRDGPNTEAFF.

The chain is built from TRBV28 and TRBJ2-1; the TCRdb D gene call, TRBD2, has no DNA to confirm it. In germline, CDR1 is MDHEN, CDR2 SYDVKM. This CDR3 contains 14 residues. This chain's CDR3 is CATHKGGNSNEQFF. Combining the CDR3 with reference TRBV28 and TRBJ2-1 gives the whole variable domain DVKVTQSSRYLVKRTGEKVFLECVQDMDHENMFWYRQDPGLGLRLIYFSYDVKMKEKGDIPEGYSVSREKKERFSLILESASTNQTSMYLCATHKGGNSNEQFFGPGTRLTVL.

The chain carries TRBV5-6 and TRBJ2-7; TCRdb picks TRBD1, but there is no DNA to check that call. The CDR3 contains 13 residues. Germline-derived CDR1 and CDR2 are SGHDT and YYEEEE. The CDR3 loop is CASSTLGGGEQYF.

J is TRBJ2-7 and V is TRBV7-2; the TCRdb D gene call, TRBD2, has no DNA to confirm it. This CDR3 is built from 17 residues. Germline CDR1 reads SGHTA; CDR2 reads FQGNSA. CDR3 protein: CASSLGLAGVSVEKQYF. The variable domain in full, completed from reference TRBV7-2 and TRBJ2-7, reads GAGVSQSPSNKVTEKGKDVELRCDPISGHTALYWYRQSLGQGLEFLIYFQGNSAPDKSGLPSDRFSAERTGGSVSTLTIQRTQQEDSAVYLCASSLGLAGVSVEKQYFGPGTRLTVT.

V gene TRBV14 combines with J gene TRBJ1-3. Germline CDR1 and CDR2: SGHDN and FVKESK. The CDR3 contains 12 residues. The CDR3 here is CASSQKGNTIYF. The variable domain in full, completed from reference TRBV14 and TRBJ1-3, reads EAGVTQFPSHSVIEKGQTVTLRCDPISGHDNLYWYRRVMGKEIKFLLHFVKESKQDESGMPNNRFLAERTGGTYSTLKVQPAELEDSGVYFCASSQKGNTIYFGEGSWLTVV.

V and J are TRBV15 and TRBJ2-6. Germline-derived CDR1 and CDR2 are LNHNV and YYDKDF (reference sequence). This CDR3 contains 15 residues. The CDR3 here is CATSPRSSGANVLTF.

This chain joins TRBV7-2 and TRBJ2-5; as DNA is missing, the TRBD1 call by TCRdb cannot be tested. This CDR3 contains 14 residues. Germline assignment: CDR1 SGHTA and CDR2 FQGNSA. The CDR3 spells CASRRRTVQETQYF.

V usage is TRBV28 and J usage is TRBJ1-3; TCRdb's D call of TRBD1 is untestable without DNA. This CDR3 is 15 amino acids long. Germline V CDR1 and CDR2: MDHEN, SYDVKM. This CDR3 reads CASRMTGGSGNTIYF.

The CDR3 region is CSATLAGVADTQYF. The genes are TRBV20-1 and TRBJ2-3; the TRBD2 assignment by TCRdb is unverifiable without DNA. CDR3 size: 14 residues. Germline CDR1 reads DFQATT; CDR2 reads SNEGSKA (reference sequence).

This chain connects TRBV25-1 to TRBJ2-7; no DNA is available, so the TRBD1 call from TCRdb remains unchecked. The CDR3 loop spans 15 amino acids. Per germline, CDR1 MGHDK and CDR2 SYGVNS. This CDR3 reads CASSAPETGVYEQYF.

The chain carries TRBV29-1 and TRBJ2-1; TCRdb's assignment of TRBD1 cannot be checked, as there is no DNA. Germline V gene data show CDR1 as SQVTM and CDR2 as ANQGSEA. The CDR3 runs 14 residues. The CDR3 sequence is CSVGTGGFYNEQFF.

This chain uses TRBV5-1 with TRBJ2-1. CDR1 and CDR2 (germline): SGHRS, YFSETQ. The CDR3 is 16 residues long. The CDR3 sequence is CASSLEGGGPYNEQFF.

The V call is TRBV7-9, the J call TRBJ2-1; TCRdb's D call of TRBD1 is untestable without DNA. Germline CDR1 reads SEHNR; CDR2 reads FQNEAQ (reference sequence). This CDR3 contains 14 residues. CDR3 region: CASSPPGTNNEQFF.

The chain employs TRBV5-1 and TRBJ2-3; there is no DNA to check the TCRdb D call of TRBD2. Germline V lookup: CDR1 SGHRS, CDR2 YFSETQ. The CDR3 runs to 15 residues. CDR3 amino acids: CKSLRRTATTDTQYF. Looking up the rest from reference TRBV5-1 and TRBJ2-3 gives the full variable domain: KAGVTQTPRYLIKTRGQQVTLSCSPISGHRSVSWYQQTPGQGLQFLFEYFSETQRNKGNFPGRFSGRQFSNSRSEMNVSTLELGDSALYLCKSLRRTATTDTQYFGPGTRLTVL.

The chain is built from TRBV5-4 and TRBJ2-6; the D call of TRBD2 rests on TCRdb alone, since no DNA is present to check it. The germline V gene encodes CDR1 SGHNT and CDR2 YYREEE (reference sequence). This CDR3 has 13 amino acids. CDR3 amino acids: CASSRRGANVLTF.

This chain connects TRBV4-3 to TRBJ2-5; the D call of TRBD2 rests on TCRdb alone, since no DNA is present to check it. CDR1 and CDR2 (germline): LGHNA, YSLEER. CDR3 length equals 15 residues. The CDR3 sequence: CASSQDVSSGRLWYF.

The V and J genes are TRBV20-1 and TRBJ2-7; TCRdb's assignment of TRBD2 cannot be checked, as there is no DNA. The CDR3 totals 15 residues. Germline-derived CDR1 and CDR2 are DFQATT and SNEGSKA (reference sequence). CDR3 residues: CSAGGLAGGSYEQYF.

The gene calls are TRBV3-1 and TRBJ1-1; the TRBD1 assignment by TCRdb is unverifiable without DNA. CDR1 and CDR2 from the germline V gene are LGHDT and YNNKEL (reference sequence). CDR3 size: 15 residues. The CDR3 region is CASSPTDRAYTEAFF.

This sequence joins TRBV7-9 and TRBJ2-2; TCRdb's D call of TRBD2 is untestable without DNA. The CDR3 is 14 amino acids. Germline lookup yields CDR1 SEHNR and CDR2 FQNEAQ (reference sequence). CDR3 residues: CASSLGGGTGELFF.

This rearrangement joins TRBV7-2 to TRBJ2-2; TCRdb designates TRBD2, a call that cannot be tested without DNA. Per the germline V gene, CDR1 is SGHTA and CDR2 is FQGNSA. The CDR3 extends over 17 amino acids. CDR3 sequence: CASSLSTGLARTGELFF.

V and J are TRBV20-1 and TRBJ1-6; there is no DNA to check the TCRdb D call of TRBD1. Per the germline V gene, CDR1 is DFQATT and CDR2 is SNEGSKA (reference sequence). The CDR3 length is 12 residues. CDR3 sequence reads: CSAPGTDSPLHF.

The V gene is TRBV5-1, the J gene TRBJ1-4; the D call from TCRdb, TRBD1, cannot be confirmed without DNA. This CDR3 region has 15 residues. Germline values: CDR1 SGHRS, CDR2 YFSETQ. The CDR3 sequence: CASSHGQPSNEKLFF.

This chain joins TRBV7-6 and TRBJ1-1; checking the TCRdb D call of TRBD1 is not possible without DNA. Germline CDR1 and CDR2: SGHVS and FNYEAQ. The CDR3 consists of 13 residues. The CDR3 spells CASSGQENTEAFF.